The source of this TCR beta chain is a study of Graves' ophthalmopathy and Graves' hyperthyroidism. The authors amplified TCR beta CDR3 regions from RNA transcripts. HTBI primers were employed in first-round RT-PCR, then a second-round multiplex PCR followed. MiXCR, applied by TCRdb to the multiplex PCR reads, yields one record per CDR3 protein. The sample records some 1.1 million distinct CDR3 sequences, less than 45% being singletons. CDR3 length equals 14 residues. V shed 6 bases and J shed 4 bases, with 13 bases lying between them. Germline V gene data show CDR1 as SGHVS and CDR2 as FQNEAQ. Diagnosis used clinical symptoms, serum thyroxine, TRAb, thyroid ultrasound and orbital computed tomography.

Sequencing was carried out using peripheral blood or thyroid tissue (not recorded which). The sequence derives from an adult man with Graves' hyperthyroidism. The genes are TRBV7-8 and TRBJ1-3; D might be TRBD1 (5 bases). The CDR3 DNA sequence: TGTGCCAGCAGGGCGGGGGTAGCGGGAAACACCATATATTTT. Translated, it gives CASRAGVAGNTIYF.